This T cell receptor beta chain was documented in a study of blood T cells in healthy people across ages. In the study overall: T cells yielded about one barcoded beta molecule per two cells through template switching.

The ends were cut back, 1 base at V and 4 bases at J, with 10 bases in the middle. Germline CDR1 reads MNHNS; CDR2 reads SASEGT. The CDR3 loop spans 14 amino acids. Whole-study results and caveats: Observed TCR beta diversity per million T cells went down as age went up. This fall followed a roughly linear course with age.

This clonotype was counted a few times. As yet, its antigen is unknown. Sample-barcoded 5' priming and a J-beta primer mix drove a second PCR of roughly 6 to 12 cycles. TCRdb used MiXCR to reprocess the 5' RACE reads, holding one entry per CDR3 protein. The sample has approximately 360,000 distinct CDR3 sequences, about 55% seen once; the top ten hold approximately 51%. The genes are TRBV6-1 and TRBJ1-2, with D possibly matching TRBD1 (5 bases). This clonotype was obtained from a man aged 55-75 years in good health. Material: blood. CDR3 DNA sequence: TGTGCCAGCAGTGAAGTAGGGGTGCCCTATGGCTACACCTTC. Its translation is CASSEVGVPYGYTF.